These 23 T cell receptor beta chains share one sample of origin, sequenced in a study of shared clonotypes between healthy human individuals. Assay: immunoSEQ multiplex PCR; the TCRdb copy retains only in-frame clones and omits some. The table has about 2.2 million clones, approximately 92% seen once; the top ten hold more than 1.5%. Naive CD8 cells lacked CD45RO, underwent positive selection for CCR7 and left out terminally differentiated effector memory CD45RA+ cells. The material sequenced was naive CD8+ T cells from PBMCs. These receptors were collected from a man aged 18 to 30 in good health. Some clones in this sample may be carry-over from other donors' samples.

The rearrangement uses TRBV25-1 and TRBJ2-2, with 8 bases matching TRBD1. This CDR3 is built from 15 residues. Per germline, CDR1 MGHDK and CDR2 SYGVNS. The V segment lost 6 bases and the J segment 7 bases; nucleotides outside the gene matches: 10. DNA of the CDR3: TGTGCCAGCAGATCACGTCAGGGGGCGGACGGGGAGCTGTTTTTT. Its protein product is CASRSRQGADGELFF.

This chain joins TRBV25-1 and TRBJ1-1, with 7 bases that match TRBD1. Unmatched junction bases numbered 8, after V lost 2 bases and J lost 5 bases. This CDR3 has 15 residues. In germline, CDR1 is MGHDK, CDR2 SYGVNS. The CDR3 here is CASSEVRGERTEAFF. The CDR3 coding sequence is TGTGCCAGCAGTGAAGTCAGGGGGGAACGGACTGAAGCTTTCTTT.

The J gene is TRBJ2-2, the V gene TRBV7-6; D ambiguous. Germline V gene data show CDR1 as SGHVS and CDR2 as FNYEAQ. The CDR3 extends over 16 amino acids. V lost 5 bases to trimming and J lost 1 base, with 14 bases between them. The CDR3 loop is CASSLVLSENTGELFF. In DNA form, the CDR3 reads TGTGCCAGCAGCCTAGTTTTGAGCGAGAACACCGGGGAGCTGTTTTTT.

V and J are TRBV5-1 and TRBJ1-1; D call uncertain. This CDR3 has 15 residues. The germline V and J ends were trimmed by 4 bases and 0 bases, with 13 bases remaining between them. The V gene's germline CDR1 is SGHRS and CDR2 YFSETQ. The CDR3, as DNA: TGCGCCAGCAGCCCCCGTGGCCATCTGAACACTGAAGCTTTCTTT. Amino acid sequence: CASSPRGHLNTEAFF.

The rearrangement links TRBV29-1 to TRBJ1-2; D might be TRBD1 (6 bases). The CDR3 totals 11 residues. The ends were cut back, 6 bases at V and 5 bases at J, with 10 bases in the middle. CDR1 and CDR2 (germline): SQVTM, ANQGSEA. The CDR3 reads CSVNRVYGYTF. DNA for the CDR3: TGCAGCGTCAACAGGGTTTATGGCTACACCTTC.

The chain has TRBV9 and TRBJ2-7; D is uncertain. The length of the CDR3 is 13 residues. V dropped 1 base and J dropped 1 base, with 6 bases sitting between them. The germline gives CDR1 SGDLS, CDR2 YYNGEE. In DNA, the CDR3 is TGTGCCAGCAGCGTAAGTCCTTCCTACGAGCAGTACTTC. Protein sequence: CASSVSPSYEQYF.

J is TRBJ1-2 and V is TRBV10-3; no definite D call. V was cut by 3 bases and J by 7 bases, with 12 bases left in between. Germline V gene lookup returns CDR1 ENHRY and CDR2 SYGVKD. This CDR3 spans 13 amino acids. The CDR3 sequence is CAISEIFGSGYTF. The CDR3, as DNA: TGTGCCATCAGTGAAATCTTCGGCAGTGGCTACACCTTC.

V is TRBV9 and J is TRBJ2-5, with D maybe TRBD1 (6 bases). Germline loops: CDR1 SGDLS, CDR2 YYNGEE. Trimming stripped 2 bases from V and 5 bases from J, with 25 bases between. This CDR3 has 18 residues. This CDR3 reads CASSVSKKDSSLPETQYF. The CDR3 nucleotides read TGTGCCAGCAGCGTTTCTAAGAAGGACAGCTCCCTGCCGGAGACCCAGTACTTC.

J is TRBJ1-4 and V is TRBV6-5, with TRBD1 as a possible D gene (5 bases). V was cut by 6 bases and J by 3 bases, with 11 bases left in between. Germline-derived CDR1 and CDR2 are MNHEY and SVGAGI. The CDR3 loop spans 14 amino acids. The CDR3 loop is CASSPGNANEKLFF. CDR3 DNA: TGTGCCAGCAGCCCAGGGAACGCTAATGAAAAACTGTTTTTT.

This chain uses TRBV27 with TRBJ1-4; 8 nucleotides agree with TRBD1. The J segment lost 6 bases and the V segment lost 6 bases, leaving 6 bases of the junction unmatched. CDR3 length equals 14 residues. Germline assignment: CDR1 MNHEY and CDR2 SMNVEV (reference sequence). CDR3: CASSSTGDYEKLFF. CDR3 DNA: TGTGCCAGCAGCTCGACAGGGGACTATGAAAAACTGTTTTTT.

V is TRBV28 and J is TRBJ1-5; TRBD1 matches at 7 bases. The CDR3 is 14 amino acids. V lost 6 bases to trimming and J lost 7 bases; unmatched junction nucleotides: 9. Looked up from germline, CDR1 is MDHEN and CDR2 is SYDVKM. CDR3 sequence reads: CASRTGLQGQPQHF. The CDR3 bases are TGTGCCAGCAGGACAGGACTACAGGGGCAGCCCCAGCATTTT.

The chain has TRBV6-5 and TRBJ2-1; D is ambiguous. The CDR3 is 14 amino acids. V was trimmed by 1 base and J by 4 bases, leaving 8 bases between them. Germline V lookup: CDR1 MNHEY, CDR2 SVGAGI. CDR3 bases: TGTGCCAGCAGTTACTACGGGTCATACAATGAGCAGTTCTTC. Amino acid sequence: CASSYYGSYNEQFF.

This rearrangement joins TRBV7-9 to TRBJ1-2; 8 bases are shared with TRBD1. CDR3 length: 13 residues. V dropped 5 bases and J dropped 8; count of bases not matched to a gene: 7. The germline V gene has CDR1 SEHNR and CDR2 FQNEAQ (reference sequence). CDR3 coding DNA: TGTGCCAGCAGCCAGGACAGGGAGGCAGGCTACACCTTC. Its translation: CASSQDREAGYTF.

The chain carries TRBV16 and TRBJ2-1; D gene ambiguous. The CDR3 has 15 residues. The V end lost 0 bases, the J end lost 2 bases, and 8 bases lay between the germline ends. Germline CDR1 KGHSY, CDR2 FQNENV. The CDR3 sequence: CASSQSGLTYNEQFF. The CDR3 DNA reads TGTGCCAGCAGCCAATCTGGCCTGACCTACAATGAGCAGTTCTTC.

This clone was observed once. Other DNA sequences within the sample encode an identical CDR3. The chain couples TRBV27 to TRBJ2-7; TRBD1 matches at 10 bases. J was trimmed by 3 bases and V by 5 bases; bases with no gene match: 7. CDR1 and CDR2 from the germline V gene are MNHEY and SMNVEV (reference sequence). The CDR3 runs 15 residues. The CDR3 sequence is CASSPRTGGHYEQYF. CDR3 sequence (DNA): TGTGCCAGCAGTCCACGGACAGGGGGTCACTACGAGCAGTACTTC.

A note on this clone: Other nucleotide sequences from this sample produce the same CDR3. The CDR3 protein is CASSSGTSGSYEQYF. In nucleotides, the CDR3 is TGTGCCAGCAGTTCCGGGACTAGCGGGAGCTACGAGCAGTACTTC. This chain connects TRBV27 to TRBJ2-7, with TRBD2 identical over 14 bases. The germline CDR1 and CDR2 sequences are MNHEY and SMNVEV (reference sequence). With V trimmed by 4 bases and J by 3 bases, 2 bases remained unmatched. The CDR3 runs 15 residues.

V is TRBV28 and J is TRBJ2-7, with TRBD1 matching 7 bases. V gave up 4 bases and J gave up 0 bases; unmatched junction bases: 9. The CDR3 runs 16 residues. CDR1 MDHEN and CDR2 SYDVKM come from the germline V gene. The CDR3 region has the DNA TGTGCCAGCAGTTCCCCGACAGGGACAAGCTCCTACGAGCAGTACTTC. Its translation: CASSSPTGTSSYEQYF.

The genes are TRBV27 and TRBJ1-2; tentatively, D is TRBD1 (5 bases). The germline V gene has CDR1 MNHEY and CDR2 SMNVEV (reference sequence). The CDR3 covers 15 residues. The ends were cut back, 3 bases at V and 5 bases at J, with 16 bases in the middle. For the CDR3, the DNA is TGTGCCAGCAGTTTTAGGGGCGCCCCCACGTATGGCTACACCTTC. It yields the protein CASSFRGAPTYGYTF.

The chain joins TRBV28 to TRBJ1-4; possible D gene TRBD1, 5 bases. The germline V gene has CDR1 MDHEN and CDR2 SYDVKM. Trimming shortened V by 6 bases and J by 6 bases, and 20 bases separated the two germline ends. CDR3 length: 16 amino acids. The CDR3: CASRPTGGVDHEKLFF. Here the CDR3 DNA reads TGTGCCAGCAGACCAACCGGAGGGGTTGATCATGAAAAACTGTTTTTT.

This chain connects TRBV4-1 to TRBJ2-5; D is ambiguous. Germline-derived CDR1 and CDR2 are MGHRA and YSYEKL. Trimming cost V 1 base and J 1 base, with 16 bases left between them. This CDR3 is built from 17 residues. CDR3 in amino acids: CASSQAHTPRSQETQYF. In DNA form, the CDR3 reads TGCGCCAGCAGCCAAGCCCACACCCCAAGATCCCAAGAGACCCAGTACTTC.

The sample holds one count of this clone. The gene calls are TRBV15 and TRBJ2-7; D is undetermined. The CDR3 is 12 residues long. CDR1 is LNHNV and CDR2 is YYDKDF in the germline V gene (reference sequence). V lost 3 bases to trimming and J lost 1 base, with 4 bases between them. CDR3 sequence (DNA): TGTGCCACCAGCAGCCGTTCCTACGAGCAGTACTTC. This sequence encodes CATSSRSYEQYF.

J is TRBJ2-1 and V is TRBV27, with TRBD2 as a possible D gene (6 bases). Trimming removed 0 bases at V and 8 bases at J, with 17 bases between. There are 16 residues in the CDR3. CDR1 and CDR2 (germline): MNHEY, SMNVEV (reference sequence). CDR3 nucleotides: TGTGCCAGCAGTTTATCGGCAGGTACTAGCTTTCATGAGCAGTTCTTC. The encoded protein is CASSLSAGTSFHEQFF.

The rearrangement uses TRBV7-3 and TRBJ2-3; 7 bases fit TRBD2. The CDR3 length is 15 residues. V lost 0 bases, J lost 3 bases, and 3 bases stayed unmatched. The germline V gene has CDR1 SGHTA and CDR2 FQGTGA. The CDR3, as DNA: TGTGCCAGCAGCTTAACCGGGAGGAGTACAGATACGCAGTATTTT. This codes for CASSLTGRSTDTQYF.